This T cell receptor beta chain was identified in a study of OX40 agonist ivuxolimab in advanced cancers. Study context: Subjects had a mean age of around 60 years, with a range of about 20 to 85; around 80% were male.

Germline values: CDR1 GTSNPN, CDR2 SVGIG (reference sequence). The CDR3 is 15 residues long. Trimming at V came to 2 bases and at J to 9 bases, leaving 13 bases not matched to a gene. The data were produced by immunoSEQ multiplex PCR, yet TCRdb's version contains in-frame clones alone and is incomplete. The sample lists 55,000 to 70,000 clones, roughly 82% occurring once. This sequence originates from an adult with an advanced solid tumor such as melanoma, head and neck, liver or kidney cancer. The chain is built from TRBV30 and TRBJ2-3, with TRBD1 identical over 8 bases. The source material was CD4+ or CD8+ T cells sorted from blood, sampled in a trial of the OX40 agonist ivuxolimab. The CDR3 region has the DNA TGTGCCTGGAGTCTTTCAGGGGGCGGCGCCCGCACGCAGTATTTT. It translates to CAWSLSGGGARTQYF. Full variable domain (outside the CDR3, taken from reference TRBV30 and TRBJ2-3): SQTIHQWPATLVQPVGSPLSLECTVEGTSNPNLYWYRQAAGRGLQLLFYSVGIGQISSEVPQNLSASRPQDRQFILSSKKLLLSDSGFYLCAWSLSGGGARTQYFGPGTRLTVL.